This section outlines one T cell receptor (beta chain) sequence together with its context. Its antigen is as yet unknown. These data are taken from a study of OX40 agonist ivuxolimab in advanced cancers. Study information: Each dose-escalation patient presented with hepatocellular carcinoma, melanoma, renal cell or head and neck cancer. Antecedent anti-PD-1, anti-PD-L1 or anti-CTLA-4 therapy was permissible, with under 50% having received some. Partial responses were achieved by three patients, of whom one had hepatocellular carcinoma and two had cutaneous melanoma.

Here immunoSEQ multiplex PCR was the method, and the copy in TCRdb shows in-frame clones only, minus some. Of approximately 45,000 clones listed, roughly 94% are singletons. V was trimmed by 4 bases and J by 3 bases, leaving 13 bases between them. CDR3 length equals 13 residues. Germline V gives CDR1 SQVTM, CDR2 ANQGSEA. Study-level results: With doses of 0.1 to 3.0 mg/kg, CD4+ and CD8+ blood T cells had undergone clonal expansion by week 6.

The clonotype comes from an adult with an advanced solid tumor such as melanoma, head and neck, liver or kidney cancer. The sample consisted of CD4+ or CD8+ T cells sorted from blood, taken in a trial of the OX40 agonist ivuxolimab. The chain employs TRBV29-1 and TRBJ2-7, with D possibly matching TRBD2 (5 bases). The CDR3 nucleotides are TGCAGCGTTGGAGGACTTCAAGGCTACGAGCAGTACTTC. Amino acid sequence: CSVGGLQGYEQYF.